These T cell receptor beta chains were read from a single sample in a study of CD8+ T cells in alopecia areata. Method: immunoSEQ multiplex PCR; TCRdb's copy keeps in-frame clones and lacks some. The sample consists of 100,000 to 150,000 clones, 55% to 65% of them appearing once. Sequenced input: CD4+ T cells sorted from blood. The receptors were gathered from a human donor in good health. The CDR3 runs from the conserved cysteine through the conserved F or W. Where a row states a size, it is once, few, many or the class of an expanded clone; other rows omit it.

>TRBV4-1|TRBJ2-2|18|few
CASSQDQSGTFMAGELFF
>TRBV7-9|TRBJ1-1|14|once
CASSLRSMNTEAFF
>TRBV10-2|TRBJ2-1|17|few
CASSESLAGAWGNEQFF
>TRBV30|TRBJ2-2|12|once
CAWSPGSGELFF
>TRBV5-1|TRBJ1-5|15|once
CASSLATGQGQPQHF
>TRBV7-9|TRBJ2-5|14|-
CASSIRTAQETQYF
>TRBV2|TRBJ1-5|13|many
CASSLGENQPQHF
>TRBV10-3|TRBJ2-7|12|-
CAISEVSYEQYF
>TRBV7-2|TRBJ1-6|18|-
CASSLYGAQSSYNSPLHF
>TRBV30|TRBJ2-2|11|-
CAWSVTGELFF
>TRBV7-2|TRBJ2-1|15|-
CASSLNGGSIDEQFF
>TRBV11-2|TRBJ2-7|15|-
CASSWADRMIYEQYF
>TRBV6-5|TRBJ1-2|15|-
CASSYSPTGIYGYTF
>TRBV20-1|TRBJ2-7|11|-
CSATGPYEQYF
>TRBV29-1|TRBJ2-2|14|few
CSVGWGQNTGELFF
>TRBV20-1|TRBJ1-1|10|-
CSARRTEAFF
>TRBV9|TRBJ2-3|12|-
CASSTFSDTQYF
>TRBV5-6|TRBJ1-1|12|-
CASSLTNTEAFF
>TRBV5-6|TRBJ2-3|16|-
CASSYITGAVTDTQYF
>TRBV7-7|TRBJ2-7|15|-
CASSPGLIPPYEQYF
>TRBV29-1|TRBJ2-5|12|-
CSGGGVQETQYF
>TRBV15|TRBJ1-2|12|-
CATSRDGRGYTF
>TRBV29-1|TRBJ2-5|14|-
CSVDSNGGRETQYF
>TRBV9|TRBJ1-5|17|-
CASSVGPGTGSNQPQHF